What follows are 31 T cell receptor beta chains derived from one specimen sequenced in a study of blood T cell repertoires in COVID-19. Repertoires were generated with immunoSEQ multiplex PCR, while TCRdb's copy carries only in-frame clones and drops some. This table holds approximately 61,000 clones, about 91% found once. The sequencing input was peripheral blood. Receptors were obtained from a woman older than 75 with active COVID-19.

V and J are TRBV20-1 and TRBJ1-6; D is unresolved. Germline V CDR1 and CDR2: DFQATT, SNEGSKA (reference sequence). The CDR3 runs to 13 residues. Trimming took 3 bases from V and 7 from J, leaving 10 bases between them. This CDR3 reads CSASSVTNSPLHF. The CDR3 DNA reads as TGCAGTGCTAGTTCGGTTACCAATTCACCCCTCCACTTT.

The chain combines TRBV5-4 with TRBJ2-7; D call uncertain. CDR1 and CDR2 (germline): SGHNT, YYREEE (reference sequence). The V gene lost 4 bases and the J gene lost 7 bases, with 12 bases spanning the gap. The CDR3 totals 12 residues. The CDR3 DNA reads TGTGCCAGCAGCAATCATAATGAGGAGCAGTACTTC. Amino acid sequence: CASSNHNEEQYF.

The chain recombines TRBV7-2 with TRBJ2-3, with D unclear. The V gene's germline CDR1 is SGHTA and CDR2 FQGNSA. V lost 1 base and J lost 0, with 8 bases in between. The CDR3 is 15 amino acids. This CDR3 reads CASSLVGGSTDTQYF. CDR3 in DNA: TGTGCCAGCAGCTTAGTCGGCGGCAGCACAGATACGCAGTATTTT.

The chain has TRBV11-3 and TRBJ2-1; TRBD1 matches at 9 bases. V gave up 4 bases and J gave up 5 bases; unmatched junction bases: 6. The CDR3 is made up of 15 amino acids. In germline, CDR1 is SGHNT, CDR2 YENEEA. The CDR3 here is CASSSRDRVHNEQFF. DNA for the CDR3: TGTGCCAGCAGCTCCCGGGACAGGGTTCACAATGAGCAGTTCTTC. The complete variable domain, with remaining parts taken from reference TRBV11-3 and TRBJ2-1, reads EAGVVQSPRYKIIEKKQPVAFWCNPISGHNTLYWYLQNLGQGPELLIRYENEEAVDDSQLPKDRFSAERLKGVDSTLKIQPAELGDSAVYLCASSSRDRVHNEQFFGPGTRLTVL.

The rearrangement uses TRBV5-1 and TRBJ1-1; D is unresolved. The CDR3 spans 14 residues. Trimming left V 0 bases short and J 1 base short, with 7 bases between. Germline CDR1 SGHRS, CDR2 YFSETQ. The CDR3, as DNA: TGCGCCAGCAGCTTGGATGCGGAGAACACTGAAGCTTTCTTT. Amino acid sequence: CASSLDAENTEAFF.

This clone was seen just once. The chain has TRBV11-2 and TRBJ1-1; no clear D. The CDR3 is 14 residues long. Trimming removed 1 base from V and 0 bases from J, with 6 bases in between. CDR1 SGHAT and CDR2 FQNNGV come from the germline V gene. CDR3 amino acids: CASSLVHMNTEAFF. The DNA of the CDR3 is TGTGCCAGCAGCTTAGTACACATGAACACTGAAGCTTTCTTT.

V usage is TRBV27 and J usage is TRBJ2-3; 12 nucleotides agree with TRBD2. CDR1 and CDR2 from the germline V gene are MNHEY and SMNVEV (reference sequence). This CDR3 spans 17 amino acids. After removal of 5 bases from V and 4 bases from J, the junction contained 10 bases not matched to a gene. CDR3 coding DNA: TGTGCCAGCAGTCAAAAACTAGCGGGGGGTCTTGCAGATACGCAGTATTTT. Encoded protein: CASSQKLAGGLADTQYF.

V gene TRBV14 combines with J gene TRBJ2-7; D remains ambiguous. Germline CDR1 is SGHDN and CDR2 is FVKESK. This CDR3 region has 13 residues. The V gene lost 0 bases and the J gene lost 2 bases, with 5 bases spanning the gap. In nucleotides, the CDR3 is TGTGCCAGCAGCCAAGAGGAGACCTACGAGCAGTACTTC. This sequence encodes CASSQEETYEQYF.

V gene TRBV12-3 or TRBV12-4 combines with J gene TRBJ2-1, with 8 bases identical to TRBD2. This CDR3 region has 13 residues. V lost 6 bases, J lost 6 bases, and 4 bases stayed unmatched. The chain's CDR3 is CASSLGTSNEQFF. CDR3 bases: TGTGCCAGCAGCCTCGGGACTAGCAATGAGCAGTTCTTC.

The chain joins TRBV3-1 (or the pseudogene TRBV3-2) to TRBJ2-2; D unclear. Germline assignment: CDR1 LGHDT and CDR2 YNNKEL (reference sequence). Trimming took 1 base from V and 1 from J, leaving 10 bases between them. The CDR3 is 16 amino acids. Here the CDR3 reads CASSQVRLLNTGELFF. The CDR3 DNA reads TGTGCCAGCAGCCAAGTTCGACTTCTGAACACCGGGGAGCTGTTTTTT.

The chain links TRBV18 to TRBJ1-6, with D possibly being TRBD1 (6 bases). Germline CDR1 reads KGHSH; CDR2 reads LQKENI. V lost 3 bases and J lost 9, with 18 bases in between. This CDR3 is built from 16 residues. CDR3 in DNA: TGTGCCAGCTCACCGGGGACACCCTCCCTCGGTTCACCCCTCCACTTT. Its translation is CASSPGTPSLGSPLHF.

Only a few counts were recorded for this clone. V and J are TRBV25-1 and TRBJ1-2; D call uncertain. CDR3 length: 16 amino acids. Germline V gives CDR1 MGHDK, CDR2 SYGVNS. The germline V and J ends were trimmed by 1 base and 6 bases, with 18 bases remaining between them. CDR3 in DNA: TGTGCCAGCAGTGAATCTTGGAGGGTGGGATCGGATGGCTACACCTTC. It encodes CASSESWRVGSDGYTF.

In the case of this clone: One end of the junction fails to match germline, which may point to a read error. The CDR3 DNA reads as TGTGCCAGCAGCCTAGCAGGGGGAAGCTCCTACGAGCAGTACTTC. This encodes CASSLAGGSSYEQYF. V and J are TRBV7-2 and TRBJ2-7; the match to TRBD1 covers 7 bases. Per germline, CDR1 SGHTA and CDR2 FQGNSA. CDR3 length: 15 residues.

This clone was seen a few times. V gene TRBV7-2 combines with J gene TRBJ2-7, with TRBD2 as a possible D gene (6 bases). The CDR3 sequence is 15 residues long. Trimming left V 6 bases short and J 4 bases short, with 19 bases between. CDR1 is SGHTA and CDR2 is FQGNSA in the germline V gene. The CDR3 protein is CASRRLTGGLYEQYF. CDR3 nucleotides: TGTGCCAGCAGACGATTGACTGGGGGGTTATACGAGCAGTACTTC.

This clone was observed a single time. The chain combines TRBV28 with TRBJ2-1; D is possibly TRBD2 (6 bases). Deletions cut 7 bases from V and 0 bases from J, with 19 bases between. Germline V gene sequence: CDR1 MDHEN, CDR2 SYDVKM. The CDR3 sequence is 17 residues long. CDR3 coding DNA: TGTGCCAGCATTACACCCGGACGGCGGGGCTCCTACAATGAGCAGTTCTTC. Its protein product is CASITPGRRGSYNEQFF.

The chain recombines TRBV3-1 (or the pseudogene TRBV3-2) with TRBJ2-7; D is possibly TRBD1 (5 bases). V lost 4 bases and J 6 bases, leaving 13 bases between the germline ends. CDR3 length equals 13 residues. Germline V gene sequence: CDR1 LGHDT, CDR2 YNNKEL (reference sequence). The DNA for the CDR3 is TGTGCCAGCAGCCGCGGCAGGGCCCTCGAGCAGTACTTC. This translates into CASSRGRALEQYF.

The genes are TRBV18 and TRBJ2-7; 11 bases agree with TRBD1. Trimming at V came to 6 bases and at J to 4 bases, leaving 11 bases not matched to a gene. The CDR3 loop spans 16 amino acids. Looked up from germline, CDR1 is KGHSH and CDR2 is LQKENI. This chain's CDR3 is CASSGQGAATVYEQYF. CDR3 in DNA: TGTGCCAGCTCCGGACAGGGGGCGGCCACCGTTTACGAGCAGTACTTC.

This sequence joins TRBV19 and TRBJ1-2; D unclear. Germline CDR1 LNHDA, CDR2 SQIVND (reference sequence). Trimming removed 3 bases at V and 4 bases at J, with 12 bases between. CDR3 length equals 14 residues. CDR3 sequence reads: CASSIQDWGYGYTF. For the CDR3, the DNA is TGTGCCAGTAGTATCCAGGACTGGGGCTATGGCTACACCTTC.

The chain employs TRBV7-2 and TRBJ1-5; D gene ambiguous. CDR3 length: 14 amino acids. CDR1 and CDR2 (germline): SGHTA, FQGNSA. The ends were cut back, 4 bases at V and 1 base at J, with 8 bases in the middle. The CDR3 loop reads CASSYTHSNQPQHF. The CDR3 coding sequence is TGTGCCAGCAGCTACACCCACAGCAATCAGCCCCAGCATTTT.

The V call is TRBV18, the J call TRBJ2-5; weak D call: TRBD2 (5 bases). This CDR3 has 13 residues. The ends were cut back, 4 bases at V and 1 base at J, with 7 bases in the middle. Germline V lookup: CDR1 KGHSH, CDR2 LQKENI. In DNA, the CDR3 is TGTGCCAGCTCACGAGGGCTCCAAGAGACCCAGTACTTC. Its translation: CASSRGLQETQYF.

The rearrangement joins TRBV18 to TRBJ1-1; perhaps TRBD1 as D (5 bases). The ends were cut back, 2 bases at V and 3 bases at J, with 10 bases in the middle. This CDR3 contains 14 residues. CDR1 KGHSH and CDR2 LQKENI come from the germline V gene. This chain's CDR3 is CASSPFVGHTEAFF. CDR3 nucleotide sequence: TGTGCCAGCTCACCATTCGTGGGGCACACTGAAGCTTTCTTT.

The genes are TRBV3-1 (or the pseudogene TRBV3-2) and TRBJ1-1; D unresolved. Germline CDR1 is LGHDT and CDR2 is YNNKEL (reference sequence). Trimming stripped 4 bases from V and 0 bases from J, with 12 bases between. The CDR3 is made up of 15 amino acids. As DNA, the CDR3 is TGTGCCAGCAGCCGCATCGACACCATGAACACTGAAGCTTTCTTT. Its translation is CASSRIDTMNTEAFF.

V gene TRBV5-1 combines with J gene TRBJ2-1; TRBD2 matches 7 bases. V dropped 5 bases and J dropped 4; count of bases not matched to a gene: 6. CDR1 is SGHRS and CDR2 is YFSETQ in the germline V gene. The CDR3 extends over 14 amino acids. CDR3 loop: CASRGGGEYNEQFF. CDR3 coding DNA: TGCGCCAGCAGGGGCGGGGGAGAATACAATGAGCAGTTCTTC.

The genes are TRBV21-1 and TRBJ2-1; the table's D call TRBD1 went unverified against the DNA. TRBV21-1 is a pseudogene locus. There are 12 residues in the CDR3. DNA for the CDR3: TGCCTCACCCTACGTTGGGCGAATGAGCAGTTCTTC. Translation: CLTLRWANEQFF.

The chain links TRBV28 to TRBJ2-5; TRBD2 aligns across 7 bases. Germline values: CDR1 MDHEN, CDR2 SYDVKM. This CDR3 is 16 amino acids long. V lost 3 bases to trimming and J lost 5 bases; unmatched junction nucleotides: 12. CDR3 sequence (DNA): TGTGCCAGCAGTTTCGAATACCCGGGGAGGGAGGAGACCCAGTACTTC. Translated, it gives CASSFEYPGREETQYF.

The chain combines TRBV18 with TRBJ2-3; 11 nucleotides align to TRBD2. The V and J ends lost 0 bases and 6 bases, in that order; junction bases with no gene match: 8. The CDR3 totals 17 residues. The germline V gene has CDR1 KGHSH and CDR2 LQKENI. CDR3 sequence reads: CASSPPLLAGGSDTQYF. The DNA for the CDR3 is TGTGCCAGCTCACCACCGTTGCTAGCGGGGGGTTCTGATACGCAGTATTTT.

This clone has only one observation. The genes are TRBV7-9 and TRBJ2-5, with 7 bases that match TRBD2. Germline-derived CDR1 and CDR2 are SEHNR and FQNEAQ (reference sequence). V lost 5 bases and J lost 3; bases outside the gene matches: 12. CDR3 size: 16 residues. The CDR3 DNA reads as TGTGCCAGCAGCCCACTGCGAGCGGGGTTCGAAGAGACCCAGTACTTC. The encoded protein is CASSPLRAGFEETQYF.

J is TRBJ1-2 and V is TRBV28, with a possible D match to TRBD1 (5 bases). CDR1 and CDR2 from the germline V gene are MDHEN and SYDVKM. The CDR3 runs 13 residues. The V gene lost 5 bases and the J gene lost 8 bases, with 15 bases spanning the gap. The CDR3 DNA is TGTGCCAGCAGTAGAGGGGAGGGCGGGGGCTACACCTTC. Residues: CASSRGEGGGYTF.

The rearrangement uses TRBV10-3 and TRBJ2-2, with a weak D call TRBD2 (7 bases). V was clipped by 4 bases and J by 4 bases, with 13 bases between them. CDR1 and CDR2 from the germline V gene are ENHRY and SYGVKD. The CDR3 has 15 residues. The CDR3 region is CAISGGGAGTGELFF. Here the CDR3 DNA reads TGTGCCATCAGTGGAGGGGGGGCTGGCACCGGGGAGCTGTTTTTT.

This clone turned up a few times. CDR3 nucleotide sequence: TGTGCCAGCAGTGAAGAACCTAGCGGGGTATACGAGCAGTACTTC. It codes for CASSEEPSGVYEQYF. The chain employs TRBV6-1 and TRBJ2-7, with TRBD2 matching over 9 bases. The V gene end was trimmed by 1 base and the J gene end by 4 bases; junction bases not matched to a gene: 5. Germline V gives CDR1 MNHNS, CDR2 SASEGT. The CDR3 spans 15 residues.

The chain combines TRBV15 with TRBJ2-7; a weak D match, TRBD1 (6 bases). The CDR3 runs 15 residues. V shed 3 bases and J shed 3 bases, with 15 bases lying between them. Germline lookup yields CDR1 LNHNV and CDR2 YYDKDF (reference sequence). The chain's CDR3 is CATSSPLAGDYEQYF. CDR3 bases: TGTGCCACCAGCAGCCCCCTGGCAGGGGACTACGAGCAGTACTTC.